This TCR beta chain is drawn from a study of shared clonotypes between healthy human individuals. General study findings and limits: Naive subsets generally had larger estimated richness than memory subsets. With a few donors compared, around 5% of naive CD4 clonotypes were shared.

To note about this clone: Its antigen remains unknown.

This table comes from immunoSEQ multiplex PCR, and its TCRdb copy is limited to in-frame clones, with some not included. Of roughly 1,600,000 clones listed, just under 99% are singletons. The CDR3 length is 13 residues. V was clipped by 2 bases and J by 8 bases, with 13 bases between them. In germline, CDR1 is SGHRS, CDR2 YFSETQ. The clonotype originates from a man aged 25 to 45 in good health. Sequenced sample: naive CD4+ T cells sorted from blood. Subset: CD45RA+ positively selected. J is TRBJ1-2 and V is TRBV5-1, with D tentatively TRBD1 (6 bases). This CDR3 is CASSLPSTGGYTF. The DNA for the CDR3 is TGCGCCAGCAGCTTACCGTCGACAGGCGGCTACACCTTC.